This T cell receptor (beta chain) appears in the sequencing data of a study of blood T cell repertoires in COVID-19. After removal of 0 bases from V and 8 bases from J, the junction contained 5 bases not matched to a gene. CDR3 length equals 14 residues. Per germline, CDR1 LGHDT and CDR2 YNNKEL (reference sequence). Some clones are missing from TCRdb's copy, which holds only in-frame ones; the method was immunoSEQ multiplex PCR. The sample contains 70,000 to 95,000 clones, about 92% of which appear only once. The chain is built from TRBV3-1 (or the pseudogene TRBV3-2) and TRBJ1-2, with 8 bases fitting TRBD1. Material: peripheral blood. The sequence came from a woman between 55 and 75 years old with active COVID-19. The CDR3 coding sequence is TGTGCCAGCAGCCAAGACGGACAGGGAGGAGGCTACACCTTC. Its translation: CASSQDGQGGGYTF.